Each of the 32 T cell receptor beta chains below was sequenced from the same sample in a study of T cell responses to AZD1222 COVID-19 vaccine. Generated by immunoSEQ multiplex PCR, the TCRdb table keeps only in-frame clones and is missing some. The sample has roughly 100,000 clones, approximately 89% seen once. This specimen was peripheral blood, taken on day 0 of AZD1222 vaccination. The receptors shown here come from an adult in good health.

V gene TRBV19 combines with J gene TRBJ2-5; 7 positions agree with TRBD1. The CDR3 loop spans 15 amino acids. V lost 9 bases and J lost 2; bases outside the gene matches: 12. In germline, CDR1 is LNHDA, CDR2 SQIVND (reference sequence). CDR3 DNA: TGTGCCAGGGTTACCCGGGACAGCAGACAAGAGACCCAGTACTTC. Its translation is CARVTRDSRQETQYF.

V gene TRBV19 combines with J gene TRBJ1-2; D not certain. Germline CDR1 is LNHDA and CDR2 is SQIVND (reference sequence). V was shortened by 4 bases and J by 9 bases, with 12 bases between the two germline ends. The CDR3 is 12 residues long. CDR3 in amino acids: CASSTNFRSYTF. CDR3 sequence (DNA): TGTGCCAGTAGTACTAACTTCAGGAGCTACACCTTC.

This clone was counted at least ten times. The gene calls are TRBV5-1 and TRBJ2-1; 12 nucleotides align to TRBD1. V lost 2 bases, J lost 6 bases, and 3 bases stayed unmatched. This CDR3 is 15 amino acids long. The germline V gene has CDR1 SGHRS and CDR2 YFSETQ. CDR3 sequence: CASSFGTGGINEQFF. The CDR3 DNA is TGCGCCAGCAGCTTCGGGACAGGGGGCATCAATGAGCAGTTCTTC. The whole variable domain, filled in from reference TRBV5-1 and TRBJ2-1, reads KAGVTQTPRYLIKTRGQQVTLSCSPISGHRSVSWYQQTPGQGLQFLFEYFSETQRNKGNFPGRFSGRQFSNSRSEMNVSTLELGDSALYLCASSFGTGGINEQFFGPGTRLTVL.

With regard to this clone: The same CDR3 also results from other DNA sequences found in this sample. The V and J genes are TRBV27 and TRBJ2-3; D unresolved. CDR1 is MNHEY and CDR2 is SMNVEV in the germline V gene (reference sequence). CDR3 size: 13 residues. V lost 2 bases, J lost 0 bases, and 3 bases lay in between. CDR3 nucleotide sequence: TGTGCCAGCAGTTTAGGCAGCACAGATACGCAGTATTTT. Amino acid sequence: CASSLGSTDTQYF.

This chain connects TRBV7-6 to TRBJ1-4; D is unclear. Germline lookup yields CDR1 SGHVS and CDR2 FNYEAQ. Trimming removed 2 bases from V and 6 bases from J, with 13 bases in between. This CDR3 has 15 residues. The CDR3 DNA reads as TGTGCCAGCAGCTTAAACTCAGGCATTTATGAAAAACTGTTTTTT. It codes for CASSLNSGIYEKLFF.

The rearrangement links TRBV5-1 to TRBJ2-1, with D possibly being TRBD1 (6 bases). Germline lookup yields CDR1 SGHRS and CDR2 YFSETQ. This CDR3 has 14 amino acids. V was cut by 4 bases and J by 2 bases, with 10 bases left in between. CDR3 region: CASSPGQTYNEQFF. The CDR3 coding sequence is TGCGCCAGCAGCCCCGGACAGACCTACAATGAGCAGTTCTTC.

The chain has TRBV7-2 and TRBJ1-5; a possible D gene is TRBD1 (5 bases). The V end lost 1 base, the J end lost 3 bases, and 10 bases lay between the germline ends. This CDR3 is built from 15 residues. Looked up from germline, CDR1 is SGHTA and CDR2 is FQGNSA. The CDR3 region is CASSLGQTLNQPQHF. CDR3 sequence (DNA): TGTGCCAGCAGCTTAGGACAGACCCTCAATCAGCCCCAGCATTTT.

V is TRBV27 and J is TRBJ1-1; D gene unclear. The CDR3 runs 11 residues. V was cut by 6 bases and J by 1 base, with 3 bases left in between. The germline V gene encodes CDR1 MNHEY and CDR2 SMNVEV (reference sequence). In nucleotides, the CDR3 is TGTGCCAGCAGAAAGAACACTGAAGCTTTCTTT. The encoded protein is CASRKNTEAFF.

V and J are TRBV10-3 and TRBJ2-5; a weak D match, TRBD1 (6 bases). Germline V CDR1 and CDR2: ENHRY, SYGVKD. This CDR3 is built from 18 residues. The ends were cut back, 5 bases at V and 3 bases at J, with 25 bases in the middle. CDR3 residues: CAISPEITGSVLKETQYF. In nucleotides, the CDR3 is TGTGCCATCAGTCCGGAAATCACAGGGTCGGTCCTTAAAGAGACCCAGTACTTC.

The V and J genes are TRBV11-1 and TRBJ2-7; no firm D call. CDR3 length equals 14 residues. The germline V gene has CDR1 SGHAT and CDR2 FQDESV (reference sequence). The germline V and J ends were trimmed by 5 bases and 5 bases, with 16 bases remaining between them. The DNA of the CDR3 is TGTGCCAGCAGCCATAGGTCCGGATTGAACGAGCAGTACTTC. As protein: CASSHRSGLNEQYF.

The rearrangement joins TRBV4-3 to TRBJ1-1; 7 nucleotides agree with TRBD1. The CDR3 runs to 15 residues. V shed 3 bases and J 11 bases; nucleotides not matched to a gene: 15. Germline CDR1 is LGHNA and CDR2 is YSLEER. CDR3 nucleotides: TGCGCCAGCAGCCAGGGTCGGACAGGTCCTGGCGGGGCTTTCTTT. It is translated as CASSQGRTGPGGAFF.

V and J are TRBV7-2 and TRBJ2-5; TRBD2 aligns across 7 bases. This CDR3 is 14 amino acids long. CDR1 SGHTA and CDR2 FQGNSA come from the germline V gene. Losses at the gene ends were 7 bases for V and 2 bases for J; bases not matched to a gene: 7. The CDR3 loop reads CASKHSGLQETQYF. The CDR3 coding sequence is TGTGCCAGCAAACATTCGGGACTACAAGAGACCCAGTACTTC.

This clone was seen a single time. The V call is TRBV6-5, the J call TRBJ1-1, with D possibly matching TRBD1 (6 bases). The CDR3 runs 14 residues. V lost 7 bases, J lost 3 bases, and 15 bases lay in between. The germline CDR1 and CDR2 sequences are MNHEY and SVGAGI. The CDR3, as DNA: TGTGCCAGCATAATTACAGGGATGGACACTGAAGCTTTCTTT. This translates into CASIITGMDTEAFF.

The chain joins TRBV10-3 to TRBJ1-2, with D perhaps TRBD1 (5 bases). The CDR3 contains 14 residues. In germline, CDR1 is ENHRY, CDR2 SYGVKD. Trimming took off 4 bases at V and 1 base at J, with 10 bases between the two ends. CDR3 sequence reads: CAISAGGDNYGYTF. As DNA, the CDR3 is TGTGCCATCAGTGCGGGGGGAGATAACTATGGCTACACCTTC.

The genes are TRBV9 and TRBJ1-3; D might be TRBD1 (6 bases). V lost 4 bases and J 3 bases, leaving 14 bases between the germline ends. Looked up from germline, CDR1 is SGDLS and CDR2 is YYNGEE. The CDR3 runs 15 residues. DNA for the CDR3: TGTGCCAGCAGCACCCAAACAGGGATTGGAAACACCATATATTTT. Its translation: CASSTQTGIGNTIYF.

V and J are TRBV19 and TRBJ2-2; D is undetermined. The CDR3 has 13 amino acids. Germline lookup yields CDR1 LNHDA and CDR2 SQIVND (reference sequence). V lost 3 bases to trimming and J lost 2 bases, with 4 bases between them. The CDR3 loop reads CASSIPNTGELFF. The CDR3, as DNA: TGTGCCAGTAGTATCCCCAACACCGGGGAGCTGTTTTTT. The entire variable domain, with the rest obtained from reference TRBV19 and TRBJ2-2, is as follows: DGGITQSPKYLFRKEGQNVTLSCEQNLNHDAMYWYRQDPGQGLRLIYYSQIVNDFQKGDIAEGYSVSREKKESFPLTVTSAQKNPTAFYLCASSIPNTGELFFGEGSRLTVL.

This clone was counted once. The chain has TRBV10-1 and TRBJ1-2; no firm D call. The V gene lost 0 bases and the J gene lost 4 bases, with 6 bases spanning the gap. Germline V lookup: CDR1 WNHNN, CDR2 SYGVQD (reference sequence). CDR3 length equals 13 residues. This chain's CDR3 is CASSESARYGYTF. The CDR3 coding sequence is TGCGCCAGCAGTGAGTCGGCCCGCTATGGCTACACCTTC.

This chain joins TRBV27 and TRBJ1-1; 12 bases agree with TRBD1. V was pared by 6 bases and J by 1 base, with 6 bases of the junction left unmatched. The CDR3 consists of 16 residues. Germline V CDR1 and CDR2: MNHEY, SMNVEV (reference sequence). The DNA of the CDR3 is TGTGCCAGCAGAGTGGGACAGGGGGCCGAGAACACTGAAGCTTTCTTT. This translates into CASRVGQGAENTEAFF.

V and J are TRBV7-3 and TRBJ2-3, with D perhaps assigned TRBD1 or TRBD2 (5 bases each). Trimming shortened V by 1 base and J by 6 bases, and 14 bases separated the two germline ends. CDR1 is SGHTA and CDR2 is FQGTGA in the germline V gene. The CDR3 contains 15 residues. CDR3 coding DNA: TGTGCCAGCAGCTTAAGTCGGGGCGTGGCGGATACGCAGTATTTT. This codes for CASSLSRGVADTQYF.

The chain uses TRBV7-2 and TRBJ1-6; TRBD1 is a possible D gene (5 bases). The CDR3 has 15 residues. Germline lookup yields CDR1 SGHTA and CDR2 FQGNSA. V lost 4 bases, J lost 11 bases, and 18 bases lay in between. CDR3 sequence reads: CASSSGLGLWAPLHF. The CDR3 DNA is TGTGCCAGCAGCTCGGGACTGGGCCTTTGGGCACCCCTCCACTTT.

The V and J genes are TRBV21-1 and TRBJ2-1; the table's D call TRBD2 went unverified against the DNA. TRBV21-1 is annotated as a pseudogene. The CDR3 length is 15 residues. The CDR3 region has the DNA TGTGCCAGCAGCTCCCTTTCGGGGTCGGGCAATGAGCAGTTCTTC. Encoded protein: CASSSLSGSGNEQFF.

This chain connects TRBV9 to TRBJ1-5, with TRBD1 as a possible D gene (6 bases). CDR3 size: 14 residues. The germline CDR1 and CDR2 sequences are SGDLS and YYNGEE. V lost 2 bases to trimming and J lost 4 bases, with 10 bases between them. DNA of the CDR3: TGTGCCAGCAGCGTGGGGGGCCAGAATCAGCCCCAGCATTTT. Its translation: CASSVGGQNQPQHF.

V and J are TRBV9 and TRBJ2-7, with D possibly being TRBD1 (5 bases). This CDR3 is 13 amino acids long. The germline V gene encodes CDR1 SGDLS and CDR2 YYNGEE. V was trimmed by 0 bases and J by 13 bases, leaving 17 bases between them. CDR3 DNA sequence: TGTGCCAGCAGCGTAGACCAGGACAAGATGCGCTACTTC. Its protein product is CASSVDQDKMRYF.

This chain joins TRBV6-2 or TRBV6-3 and TRBJ2-1; perhaps D is TRBD1 or TRBD2 (5 bases each). The germline gives CDR1 MNHEY, CDR2 SVGEGT. V was pared by 5 bases and J by 6 bases, with 17 bases between. The CDR3 length is 15 residues. In DNA, the CDR3 is TGTGCCAGCAGTCACATACTAGGGGACGTCAATGAGCAGTTCTTC. It codes for CASSHILGDVNEQFF.

The CDR3 reads CATSDPESRYDEQFF. The DNA for the CDR3 is TGTGCCACCAGTGACCCCGAGTCCAGGTACGATGAGCAGTTCTTC. The chain uses TRBV24-1 and TRBJ2-1; D ambiguous. Germline V gene lookup returns CDR1 KGHDR and CDR2 SFDVKD. V lost 4 bases, J lost 8 bases, and 17 bases lay in between. The CDR3 totals 15 residues.

V gene TRBV19 combines with J gene TRBJ1-5; D unclear. The CDR3 is 13 residues long. Looked up from germline, CDR1 is LNHDA and CDR2 is SQIVND (reference sequence). The ends were cut back, 4 bases at V and 3 bases at J, with 7 bases in the middle. The CDR3: CASSTHLNQPQHF. The CDR3 DNA reads TGTGCCAGTAGTACCCACCTCAATCAGCCCCAGCATTTT.

The chain uses TRBV3-1 (or the pseudogene TRBV3-2) and TRBJ2-1; TRBD2 matches 9 bases. After removal of 3 bases from V and 2 bases from J, the junction contained 17 bases not matched to a gene. Germline CDR1 LGHDT, CDR2 YNNKEL (reference sequence). The CDR3 spans 20 residues. CDR3 coding DNA: TGTGCCAGCAGCCACAACTGGCCTTGGGCGGGAGGGCCGCCCTACAATGAGCAGTTCTTC. Translated, it gives CASSHNWPWAGGPPYNEQFF.

This rearrangement joins TRBV18 to TRBJ2-6, with D unresolved. Per the germline V gene, CDR1 is KGHSH and CDR2 is LQKENI. The CDR3 is 12 amino acids. V lost 4 bases, J lost 3 bases, and 1 base lay in between. CDR3 sequence reads: CASSRGANVLTF. Written as DNA, the CDR3 is TGTGCCAGCTCACGTGGGGCCAACGTCCTGACTTTC.

The chain recombines TRBV13 with TRBJ2-4, with 10 nucleotides matching TRBD1. CDR1 is PRHDT, CDR2 FYEKMQ, per germline (reference sequence). V was pared by 5 bases and J by 9 bases, with 7 bases of the junction left unmatched. CDR3 length: 14 amino acids. The CDR3 DNA sequence: TGTGCCAGCAGCGCCCGGGACAGGGGTGGCATTCAGTACTTC. Its protein is CASSARDRGGIQYF.

The V and J genes are TRBV13 and TRBJ1-2; no clear D. CDR3 length: 13 amino acids. CDR1 and CDR2 (germline): PRHDT, FYEKMQ (reference sequence). With 0 bases removed from V and 7 bases from J, the gap between germline ends came to 9 bases. The CDR3 sequence is CASSLGRAFGYTF. The CDR3 nucleotides are TGTGCCAGCAGCTTAGGGAGGGCCTTTGGCTACACCTTC.

This chain links TRBV18 with TRBJ1-1; 8 bases match TRBD1. CDR1 is KGHSH and CDR2 is LQKENI in the germline V gene. The ends lost 0 bases at V and 3 bases at J; junction bases unmatched: 9. The CDR3 is made up of 17 amino acids. In nucleotides, the CDR3 is TGTGCCAGCTCACCACCCCAACAGGGGGGTGGCGACACTGAAGCTTTCTTT. It encodes CASSPPQQGGGDTEAFF.

The rearrangement links TRBV3-1 (or the pseudogene TRBV3-2) to TRBJ2-4; the D call may be TRBD1 or TRBD2 (6 bases each). Trimming removed 0 bases at V and 6 bases at J, with 9 bases between. Germline CDR1 is LGHDT and CDR2 is YNNKEL (reference sequence). The CDR3 is 14 amino acids. The CDR3 sequence: CASSQEQGGNIQYF. The DNA for the CDR3 is TGTGCCAGCAGCCAAGAACAGGGAGGAAACATTCAGTACTTC.